A selection of T cell receptor beta chains follows, all from one sample in a study of blood T cell repertoires in COVID-19. Sequencing used immunoSEQ multiplex PCR; TCRdb keeps in-frame clones, though not all of them. The table records 130,000 or so clones, roughly four fifths of them present only once. The sample was PBMCs or T cells enriched from blood (not recorded which). Receptors were obtained from a man aged 35 to 55 with acute COVID-19. Both conserved end residues are part of each CDR3.

TRBJ1-2,TRBV3-1/TRBV3-2,CASSQGLDYGYTF
TRBJ2-1,TRBV28,CASSLPREGNEQFF
TRBJ2-2,TRBV30,CALAGTGGFTGELFF
TRBJ1-2,TRBV29-1,CSVEDLRLGYTF
TRBJ2-7,TRBV3-1/TRBV3-2,CASSLWGDDSYEQYF
TRBJ2-5,TRBV24-1,CATSRGGDQETQYF
TRBJ2-7,TRBV7-2,CASSFLQGAPYEQYF
TRBJ2-3,TRBV3-1/TRBV3-2,CASSFHLAGGTDTQYF
TRBJ1-3,TRBV30,CAWRGSGNTIYF
TRBJ2-3,TRBV6-5,CASSFTAGAGDTQYF
TRBJ1-1,TRBV13,CASSLKVSRVNTEAFF
TRBJ1-5,TRBV5-6,CASSLYRGQPQHF
TRBJ1-1,TRBV18,CASSQSTGIGNTEAFF
TRBJ1-4,TRBV18,CASSPEGSGEKLFF
TRBJ2-7,TRBV7-9,CASSLQQGTPEQYF
TRBJ2-2,TRBV7-3,CASSLNRGDTGELFF
TRBJ2-2,TRBV2,CASSQEGVGELFF
TRBJ2-7,TRBV5-1,CASSLATGTYEQYF
TRBJ1-1,TRBV6-6,CASSYLQSPVGTEAFF
TRBJ2-1,TRBV3-1/TRBV3-2,CASSLPGGQHYNEQFF
TRBJ2-1,TRBV5-3,CARIIGAGSSYNEQFF
TRBJ2-1,TRBV2,CASTPGTPNEQFF
TRBJ1-5,TRBV29-1,CSVGDISQPQHF
TRBJ1-5,TRBV7-6,CASSESPGSNQPQHF
TRBJ1-6,TRBV30,CASRVGGNSPLHF
TRBJ2-1,TRBV27,CASSPWGQKNEQFF
TRBJ2-7,TRBV6-6,CASSYSGATYEQYF
TRBJ1-2,TRBV3-1/TRBV3-2,CASSPGYGYTF
TRBJ1-4,TRBV14,CASSPRTGGNEKLFF
TRBJ2-7,TRBV7-2,CASSSGLAPREQYF
TRBJ2-3,TRBV25-1,CASSELAGSTDTQYF
TRBJ2-2,TRBV7-6,CASSLVDSTNTGELFF
TRBJ1-5,TRBV7-2,CASSAGTSNQPQHF
TRBJ1-1,TRBV6-5,CASSPSTANTEAFF
TRBJ2-7,TRBV7-9,CASSSTGAFGNEQYF
TRBJ2-3,TRBV4-1,CASSQGRRTDTQYF
TRBJ2-7,TRBV10-3,CAISDFGSGAYEQYF
TRBJ2-3,TRBV7-3,CASSSQGAATDTQYF
TRBJ2-1,TRBV29-1,CSTSGGRGYEQFF
TRBJ1-2,TRBV11-2,CASSSDRANYGYTF
TRBJ2-3,TRBV28,CASSQGQSYTDTQYF
TRBJ1-2,TRBV11-2,CASSPPRGAGNYGYTF
TRBJ1-2,TRBV5-4,CASSFQGLEGYTF